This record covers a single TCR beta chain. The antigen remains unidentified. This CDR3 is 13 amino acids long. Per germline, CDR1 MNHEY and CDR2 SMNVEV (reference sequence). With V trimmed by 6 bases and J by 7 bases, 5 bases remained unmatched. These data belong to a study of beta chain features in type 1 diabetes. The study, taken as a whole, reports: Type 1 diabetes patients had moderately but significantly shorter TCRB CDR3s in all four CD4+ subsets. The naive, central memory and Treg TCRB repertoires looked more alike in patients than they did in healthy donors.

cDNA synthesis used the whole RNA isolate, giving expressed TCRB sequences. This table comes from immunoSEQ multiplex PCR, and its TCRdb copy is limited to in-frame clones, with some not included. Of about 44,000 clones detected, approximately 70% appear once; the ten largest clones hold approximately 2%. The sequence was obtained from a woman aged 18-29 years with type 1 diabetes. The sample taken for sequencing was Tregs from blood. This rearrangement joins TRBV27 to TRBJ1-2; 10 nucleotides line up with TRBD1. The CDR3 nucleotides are TGTGCCAGCAGACATGGACAGGGGGTTGGCTACACCTTC. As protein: CASRHGQGVGYTF.